The clone carrying this TCR beta chain was found many times. The entry originates in a study of CD8+CD57+ T cells in acquired aplastic anemia. The study profiled TCR beta VDJ and CDR3 using genomic DNA as template. TCRdb reprocessed the reads via MiXCR and lists one record per CDR3 protein. The table includes around 200,000 distinct CDR3 sequences, about half detected once. Germline lookup yields CDR1 LNHDA and CDR2 SQIVND (reference sequence). Trimming at V came to 8 bases and at J to 4 bases, leaving 8 bases not matched to a gene. The CDR3 has 14 amino acids. The chain joins TRBV19 to TRBJ1-3; 7 bases agree with TRBD1. What was sequenced was sorted CD4+, CD8+, or CD8+CD57+ T cells (not recorded which) from PBMCs. The receptor was isolated from a human donor in good health, serving as a control. The CDR3 nucleotides read TGTGCCAGTCGGGTCCGAGGGGGCGGAAACACCATATATTTT. Protein product: CASRVRGGGNTIYF. The complete variable domain, with remaining parts taken from reference TRBV19 and TRBJ1-3, reads DGGITQSPKYLFRKEGQNVTLSCEQNLNHDAMYWYRQDPGQGLRLIYYSQIVNDFQKGDIAEGYSVSREKKESFPLTVTSAQKNPTAFYLCASRVRGGGNTIYFGEGSWLTVV.